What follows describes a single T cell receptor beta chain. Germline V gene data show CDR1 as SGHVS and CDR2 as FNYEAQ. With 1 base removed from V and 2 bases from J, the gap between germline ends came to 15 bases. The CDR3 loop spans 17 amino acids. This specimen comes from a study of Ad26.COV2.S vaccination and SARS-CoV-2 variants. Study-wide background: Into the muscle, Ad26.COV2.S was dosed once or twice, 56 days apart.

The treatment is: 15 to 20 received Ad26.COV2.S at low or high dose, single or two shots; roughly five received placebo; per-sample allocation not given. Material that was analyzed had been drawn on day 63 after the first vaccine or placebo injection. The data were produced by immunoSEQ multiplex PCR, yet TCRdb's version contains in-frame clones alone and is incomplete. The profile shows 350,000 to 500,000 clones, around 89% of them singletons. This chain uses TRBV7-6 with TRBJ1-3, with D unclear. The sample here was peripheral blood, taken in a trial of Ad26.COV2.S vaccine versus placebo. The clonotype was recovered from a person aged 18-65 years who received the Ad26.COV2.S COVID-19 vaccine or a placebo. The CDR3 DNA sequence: TGTGCCAGCAGCTTAGGCCCCAGACCAGGTGCTGGAAACACCATATATTTT. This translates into CASSLGPRPGAGNTIYF. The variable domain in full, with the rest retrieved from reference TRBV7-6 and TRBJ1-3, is GAGVSQSPRYKVTKRGQDVALRCDPISGHVSLYWYRQALGQGPEFLTYFNYEAQQDKSGLPNDRFSAERPEGSISTLTIQRTEQRDSAMYRCASSLGPRPGAGNTIYFGEGSWLTVV.